The rows below give T cell receptor beta chains drawn from one sample of a study of blood T cell repertoires in COVID-19. Assay used: immunoSEQ multiplex PCR; TCRdb lists only in-frame clones, some missing. This sample carries 360,000 or so clones, roughly 84% of them seen once, and the ten largest clones take about 3%. The sample taken for sequencing was PBMCs or T cells enriched from blood (not recorded which). The receptors were sampled from a woman in her twenties or thirties who had recovered from COVID-19. Each CDR3 is given with its conserved first and last residue. Fields, in order: clone size, V gene, CDR3 length, J gene, D gene, CDR3 DNA, CDR3 protein. D genes are given only for firm matches. Only part of the rows carry a size: once, few, many, or a class if the clone is expanded.

NA	TRBV7-2	14	TRBJ2-7	TRBD2	TGTGCCAGCAGCATTAGCGGGGGGGACTACGAGCAGTACTTC	CASSISGGDYEQYF
NA	TRBV28	13	TRBJ2-7	NA	TGTGCCAGCAGTTTAGAGGGCTCCTACGAGCAGTACTTC	CASSLEGSYEQYF
NA	TRBV6-2/TRBV6-3	12	TRBJ1-1	TRBD1	TGTGCCAGCAGTTACTACGACAGGGGTGCTTTCTTT	CASSYYDRGAFF
NA	TRBV13	15	TRBJ1-1	NA	TGTGCCAGCAGCTTAGGCCCAGCGCATAACACTGAAGCTTTCTTT	CASSLGPAHNTEAFF
once	TRBV5-1	14	TRBJ1-4	NA	TGCGCCAGCAGCCGTGGGGGAGGTAATGAAAAACTGTTTTTT	CASSRGGGNEKLFF
NA	TRBV7-6	17	TRBJ2-6	NA	TGTGCCAGCAGCTTAGAGGTTCCAGGGTCTGGGGCCAACGTCCTGACTTTC	CASSLEVPGSGANVLTF
NA	TRBV30	13	TRBJ1-1	NA	TGTGCCTGGAGTGTACGCGGTGAGAGCGAAGCTTTCTTT	CAWSVRGESEAFF
NA	TRBV7-2	15	TRBJ2-7	TRBD2	TGTGCCAGCAGCTTAGAGGCGGGAGGGCCGTACGAGCAGTACTTC	CASSLEAGGPYEQYF
NA	TRBV7-8	15	TRBJ2-7	TRBD2	TGTGCCAGCAGCGCCTACGGGACTAGCTCCTACGAGCAGTACTTC	CASSAYGTSSYEQYF
NA	TRBV7-9	15	TRBJ2-1	TRBD2	TGTGCCAGCAGCTTTTTCGCGGGAGTCCACAATGAGCAGTTCTTC	CASSFFAGVHNEQFF
once	TRBV19	15	TRBJ1-2	NA	TGTGCCAGTAATCCTACCGGGACAAATAACTATGGCTACACCTTC	CASNPTGTNNYGYTF
NA	TRBV29-1	13	TRBJ1-2	NA	TGCAGCGTTGACGGGGGAAGTACTCGGGGCTACACCTTC	CSVDGGSTRGYTF
NA	TRBV11-1	14	TRBJ1-1	NA	TGTGCCAGCAGCTTTGGCGACAGGAACACTGAAGCTTTCTTT	CASSFGDRNTEAFF
NA	TRBV6-5	15	TRBJ2-7	NA	TGTGCCAGCAGTCCCCAGGGGCTCAGCTCCTACGAGCAGTACTTC	CASSPQGLSSYEQYF
NA	TRBV19	14	TRBJ2-1	NA	TGTGCCAGTAGTTTAAATCGGGGGTACAATGAGCAGTTCTTC	CASSLNRGYNEQFF
NA	TRBV7-9	15	TRBJ2-5	NA	TGTGCCAGCAGCTTCGGGGACTTGAACCAAGAGACCCAGTACTTC	CASSFGDLNQETQYF
once	TRBV27	18	TRBJ2-3	TRBD2	TGTGCCAGCAGTTTATTCCGGACTAGCGGGAGGCACACAGATACGCAGTATTTT	CASSLFRTSGRHTDTQYF
NA	TRBV29-1	13	TRBJ1-2	TRBD1	TGCAGCGTTGACGGGACAGGGCTCTATGGCTACACCTTC	CSVDGTGLYGYTF
NA	TRBV19	15	TRBJ1-2	NA	TGTGCCAGTAGTTTCAGGGGAAAGCAACCCTATGGCTACACCTTC	CASSFRGKQPYGYTF
NA	TRBV5-8	14	TRBJ1-6	TRBD1	TGTGCCAGCAGCCGACAGGGGGGTAATTCACCCCTCCACTTT	CASSRQGGNSPLHF
NA	TRBV19	13	TRBJ1-6	NA	TGTGCCAGTAGTACAGGGTCGGACTCACCCCTCCACTTT	CASSTGSDSPLHF
NA	TRBV6-5	15	TRBJ1-6	NA	TGTGCCAGCAGTTTACAGAGCTCCTATAATTCACCCCTCCACTTT	CASSLQSSYNSPLHF
NA	TRBV7-2	14	TRBJ2-7	TRBD2	TGTGCCAGCAGCATTTCTAGCGGGAGGTACGAGCAGTACTTC	CASSISSGRYEQYF
few	TRBV6-5	15	TRBJ1-5	NA	TGTGCCAGCAGCAGCGGCTACTATAGCAATCAGCCCCAGCATTTT	CASSSGYYSNQPQHF
NA	TRBV19	15	TRBJ1-5	NA	TGTGCCAGTATCCCATCGCTTGGGGCCAATCAGCCCCAGCATTTT	CASIPSLGANQPQHF
NA	TRBV5-1	15	TRBJ2-1	NA	TGCGCCAGCAGCGCCGAGACTAGCTCCTACAATGAGCAGTTCTTC	CASSAETSSYNEQFF
NA	TRBV10-1	14	TRBJ1-1	TRBD1	TGCGCCAGCAGTCGGACAGGGGCGAGAACTGAAGCTTTCTTT	CASSRTGARTEAFF
NA	TRBV5-8	16	TRBJ2-1	NA	TGTGCCAGCAGCTGGCGGCGTCTAGTAATACTCAATGAGCAGTTCTTC	CASSWRRLVILNEQFF
NA	TRBV7-8	18	TRBJ2-2	TRBD2	TGTGCCAGCAGCCCACGGACTAGCGGGGGGCTACGCACCGGGGAGCTGTTTTTT	CASSPRTSGGLRTGELFF
NA	TRBV5-5	13	TRBJ1-2	TRBD1	TGTGCCAGCAGATATACAGGGGGCTATGGCTACACCTTC	CASRYTGGYGYTF
NA	TRBV12-3/TRBV12-4	13	TRBJ2-7	TRBD2	TGTGCCAGCAGTTTACGAGGGAACGGGGGGGAGTACTTC	CASSLRGNGGEYF
few	TRBV7-9	14	TRBJ2-7	TRBD1	TGTGCCAGCAGCTGGGACAGATACTCCTACGAGCAGTACTTC	CASSWDRYSYEQYF
NA	TRBV5-4	14	TRBJ2-2	NA	TGTGCCAGCAGCGACGGACAGAACACCGGGGAGCTGTTTTTT	CASSDGQNTGELFF
NA	TRBV5-1	15	TRBJ1-1	NA	TGCGCCAGCAGCTTCTCGGTTGGGGGCGGCACCGAAGCTTTCTTT	CASSFSVGGGTEAFF
NA	TRBV6-5	13	TRBJ1-6	NA	TGTGCCAGCAGGATACAGGGTCGGTCACCCCTCCACTTT	CASRIQGRSPLHF
NA	TRBV25-1	15	TRBJ2-1	NA	TGTGCCAGCAGTGATCAGGGGATCACCTACAATGAGCAGTTCTTC	CASSDQGITYNEQFF
NA	TRBV5-4	17	TRBJ2-2	TRBD2	TGTGCCAGCAGCCCCGTCTGGACTAGCGACTACACCGGGGAGCTGTTTTTT	CASSPVWTSDYTGELFF
NA	TRBV6-5	14	TRBJ2-7	TRBD1	TGTGCCAGCAGTCCTTCGGACAGGGTCTACGAGCAGTACTTC	CASSPSDRVYEQYF
few	TRBV27	15	TRBJ2-7	NA	TGTGCCAGCAGTTTTGATAGCGCTACCTCCTACGAGCAGTACTTC	CASSFDSATSYEQYF
NA	TRBV6-1	16	TRBJ2-3	TRBD2	TGTGCCAGCAGTGAAGGGCCGGGACTAGCGGCAGATACGCAGTATTTT	CASSEGPGLAADTQYF
NA	TRBV14	17	TRBJ2-7	NA	TGTGCCAGCAGCCAAGTCGGCCCGAACAGGGCGATTGGCGAGCAGTACTTC	CASSQVGPNRAIGEQYF
NA	TRBV29-1	12	TRBJ1-2	NA	TGCAGCGTGATGGAGGGGAATGGTGGCTACACCTTC	CSVMEGNGGYTF
NA	TRBV15	12	TRBJ2-1	NA	TGTGCCACCAGCAGAGATCAGCGGGAGCAGTTCTTC	CATSRDQREQFF
NA	TRBV6-5	15	TRBJ1-2	TRBD1	TGTGCCAGCAGTTATTCCGGGACAGGCACCTATGGCTACACCTTC	CASSYSGTGTYGYTF
NA	TRBV12-5	12	TRBJ1-1	NA	TGTGCTAGTGGTTTGGGAGCTCCTGAAGCTTTCTTT	CASGLGAPEAFF